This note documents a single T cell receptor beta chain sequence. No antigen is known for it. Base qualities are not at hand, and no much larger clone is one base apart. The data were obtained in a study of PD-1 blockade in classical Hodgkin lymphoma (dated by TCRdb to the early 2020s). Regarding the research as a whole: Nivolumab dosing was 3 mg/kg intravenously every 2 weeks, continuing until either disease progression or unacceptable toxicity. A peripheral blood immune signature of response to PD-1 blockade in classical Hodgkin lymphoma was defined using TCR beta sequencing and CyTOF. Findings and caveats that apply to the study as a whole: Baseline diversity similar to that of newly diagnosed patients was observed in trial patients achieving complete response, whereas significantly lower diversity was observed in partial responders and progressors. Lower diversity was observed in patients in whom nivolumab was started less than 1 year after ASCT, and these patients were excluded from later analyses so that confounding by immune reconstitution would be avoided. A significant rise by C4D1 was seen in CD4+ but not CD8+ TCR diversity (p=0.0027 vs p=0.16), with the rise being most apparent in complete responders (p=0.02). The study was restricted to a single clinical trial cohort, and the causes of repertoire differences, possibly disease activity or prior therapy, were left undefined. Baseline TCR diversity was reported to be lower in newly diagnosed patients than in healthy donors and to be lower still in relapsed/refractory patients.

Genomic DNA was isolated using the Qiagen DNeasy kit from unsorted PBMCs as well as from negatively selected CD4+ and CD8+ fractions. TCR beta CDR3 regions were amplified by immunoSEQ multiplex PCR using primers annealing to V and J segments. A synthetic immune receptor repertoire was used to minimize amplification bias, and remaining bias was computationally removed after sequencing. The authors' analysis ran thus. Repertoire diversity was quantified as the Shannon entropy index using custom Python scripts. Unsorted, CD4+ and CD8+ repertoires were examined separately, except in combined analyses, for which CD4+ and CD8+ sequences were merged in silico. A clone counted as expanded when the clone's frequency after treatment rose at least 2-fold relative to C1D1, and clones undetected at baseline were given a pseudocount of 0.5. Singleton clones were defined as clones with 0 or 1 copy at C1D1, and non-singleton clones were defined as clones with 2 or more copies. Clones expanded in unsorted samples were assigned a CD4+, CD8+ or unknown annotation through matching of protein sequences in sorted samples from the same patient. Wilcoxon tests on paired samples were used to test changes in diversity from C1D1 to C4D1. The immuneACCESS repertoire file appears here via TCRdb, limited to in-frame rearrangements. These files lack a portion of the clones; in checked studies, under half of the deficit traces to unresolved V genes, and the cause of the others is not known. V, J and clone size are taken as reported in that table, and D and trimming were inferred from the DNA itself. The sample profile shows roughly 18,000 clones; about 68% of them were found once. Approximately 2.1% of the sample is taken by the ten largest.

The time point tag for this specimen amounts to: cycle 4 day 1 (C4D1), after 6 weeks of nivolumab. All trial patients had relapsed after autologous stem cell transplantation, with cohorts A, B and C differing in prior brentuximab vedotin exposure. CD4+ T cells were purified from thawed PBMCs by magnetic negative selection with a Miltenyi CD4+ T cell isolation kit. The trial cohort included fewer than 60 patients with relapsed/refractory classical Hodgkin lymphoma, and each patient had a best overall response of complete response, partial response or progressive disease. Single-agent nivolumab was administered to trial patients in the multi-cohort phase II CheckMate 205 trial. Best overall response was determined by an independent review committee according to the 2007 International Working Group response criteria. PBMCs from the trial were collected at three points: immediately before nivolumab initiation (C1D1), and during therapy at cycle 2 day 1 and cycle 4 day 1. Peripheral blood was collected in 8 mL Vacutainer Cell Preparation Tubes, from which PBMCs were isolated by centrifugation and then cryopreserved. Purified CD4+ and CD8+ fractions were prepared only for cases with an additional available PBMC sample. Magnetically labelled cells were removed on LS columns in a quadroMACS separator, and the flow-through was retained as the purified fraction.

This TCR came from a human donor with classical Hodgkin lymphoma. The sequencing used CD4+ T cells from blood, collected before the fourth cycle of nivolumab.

The CDR3 region: CASSERDRPYNEQFF. The DNA sequence is given as TGTGCCAGCAGTGAACGGGACAGGCCTTACAATGAGCAGTTCTTC. The sequence is built from TRBV6-1 and TRBJ2-1; the junction holds 8 bases that match TRBD1. The CDR3, cysteine through phenylalanine, is 15 amino acids long. Only the CDR3 region is kept as DNA, spanning 45 bases read in frame from base 1. CDR1 and CDR2, looked up from the germline V gene, are MNHNS and SASEGT. The V end gives up 2 bases and the J end 4 bases, leaving 4 bases in the junction not matched to a gene.